The sequence of this T cell receptor beta chain was determined in a study of T cell repertoires in cytomegalovirus infection. This clonotype has a handful of counts. Its specificity is unknown. From the reads, TCRdb called clonotypes with MiXCR, one entry per CDR3 protein. This table holds 550,000 to 700,000 distinct CDR3 sequences, under 45% found once. Deletions cut 6 bases from V and 1 base from J, with 4 bases between. The CDR3 totals 12 residues. The starting material was cultured PBMCs, obtained from culture after CMV antigen stimulation. The receptor comes from a human donor in good health (CMV status not recorded). Some clones in this sample may be carry-over from other donors' samples. V and J are TRBV12-3 or TRBV12-4 and TRBJ2-1; D gene ambiguous. This CDR3 is CASSLSYNEQFF. The CDR3 DNA reads TGTGCCAGCAGCCTTTCCTACAATGAGCAGTTCTTC.